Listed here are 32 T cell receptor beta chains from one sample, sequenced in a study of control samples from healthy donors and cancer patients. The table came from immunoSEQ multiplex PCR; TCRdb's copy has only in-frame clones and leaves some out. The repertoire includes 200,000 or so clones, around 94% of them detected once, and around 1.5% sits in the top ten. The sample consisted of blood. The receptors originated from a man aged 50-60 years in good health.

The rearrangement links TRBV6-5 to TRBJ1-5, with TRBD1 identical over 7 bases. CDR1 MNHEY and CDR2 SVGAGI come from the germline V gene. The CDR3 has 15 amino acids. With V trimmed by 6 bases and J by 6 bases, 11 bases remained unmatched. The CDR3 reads CASRRGTEPSQPQHF. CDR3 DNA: TGTGCCAGCAGGAGGGGGACAGAGCCCAGTCAGCCCCAGCATTTT.

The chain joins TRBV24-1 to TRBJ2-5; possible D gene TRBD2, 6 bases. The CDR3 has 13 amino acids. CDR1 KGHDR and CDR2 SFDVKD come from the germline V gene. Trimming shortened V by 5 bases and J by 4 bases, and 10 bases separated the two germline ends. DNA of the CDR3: TGTGCCACCAGTGGGGGGGTCCTAGAGACCCAGTACTTC. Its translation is CATSGGVLETQYF.

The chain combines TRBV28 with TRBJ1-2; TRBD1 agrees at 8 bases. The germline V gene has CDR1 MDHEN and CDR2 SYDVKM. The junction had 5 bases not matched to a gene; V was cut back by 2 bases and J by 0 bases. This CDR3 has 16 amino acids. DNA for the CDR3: TGTGCCAGCAGTTTAGGGGACAGGAAAACTAACTATGGCTACACCTTC. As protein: CASSLGDRKTNYGYTF.

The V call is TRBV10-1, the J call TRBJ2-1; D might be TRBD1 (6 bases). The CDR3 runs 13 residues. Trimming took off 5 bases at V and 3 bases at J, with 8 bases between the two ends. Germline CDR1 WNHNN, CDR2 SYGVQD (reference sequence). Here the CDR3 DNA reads TGCGCCAGCAGTTCAGGGGTCTACAATGAGCAGTTCTTC. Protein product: CASSSGVYNEQFF.

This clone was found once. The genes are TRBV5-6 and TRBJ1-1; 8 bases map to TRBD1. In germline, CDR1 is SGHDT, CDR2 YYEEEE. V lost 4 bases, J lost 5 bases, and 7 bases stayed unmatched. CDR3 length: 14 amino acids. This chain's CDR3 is CASSRQGFRTEAFF. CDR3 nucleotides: TGTGCCAGCAGCAGACAGGGGTTCCGAACTGAAGCTTTCTTT.

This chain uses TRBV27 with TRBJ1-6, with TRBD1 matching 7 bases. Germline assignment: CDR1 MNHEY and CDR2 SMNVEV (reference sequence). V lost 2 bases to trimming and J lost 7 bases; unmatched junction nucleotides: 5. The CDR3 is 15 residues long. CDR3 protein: CASSLVAGGNSPLHF. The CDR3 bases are TGTGCCAGCAGTTTAGTGGCAGGGGGGAATTCACCCCTCCACTTT.

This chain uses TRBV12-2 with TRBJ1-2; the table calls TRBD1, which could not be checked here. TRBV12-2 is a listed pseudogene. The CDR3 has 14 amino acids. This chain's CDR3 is CAISVDSRHYGYTF. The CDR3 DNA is TGTGCAATATCCGTGGACAGTAGGCACTATGGCTACACCTTC.

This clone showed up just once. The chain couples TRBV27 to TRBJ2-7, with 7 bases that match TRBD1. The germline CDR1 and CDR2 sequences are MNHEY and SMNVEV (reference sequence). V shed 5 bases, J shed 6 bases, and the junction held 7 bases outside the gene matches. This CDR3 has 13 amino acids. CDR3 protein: CASSLRQGTEQYF. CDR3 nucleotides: TGTGCCAGCAGTCTAAGACAGGGAACCGAGCAGTACTTC.

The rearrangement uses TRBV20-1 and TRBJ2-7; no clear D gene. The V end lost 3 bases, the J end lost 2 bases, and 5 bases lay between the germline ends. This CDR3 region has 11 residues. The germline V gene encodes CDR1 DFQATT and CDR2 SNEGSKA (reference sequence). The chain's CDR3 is CSASRTYEQYF. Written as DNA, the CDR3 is TGCAGTGCTAGCAGAACCTACGAGCAGTACTTC.

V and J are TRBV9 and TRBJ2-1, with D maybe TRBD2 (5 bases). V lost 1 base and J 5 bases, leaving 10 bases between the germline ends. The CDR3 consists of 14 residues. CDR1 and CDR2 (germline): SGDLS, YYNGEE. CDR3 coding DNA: TGTGCCAGCAGCGTAACGGGGTCACACAATGAGCAGTTCTTC. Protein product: CASSVTGSHNEQFF.

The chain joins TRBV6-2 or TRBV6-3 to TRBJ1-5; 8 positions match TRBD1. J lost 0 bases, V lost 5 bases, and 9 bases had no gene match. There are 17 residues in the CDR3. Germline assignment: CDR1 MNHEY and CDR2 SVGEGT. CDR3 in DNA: TGTGCCAGCAGTCAGGACAGGGTGGGAAATAGCAATCAGCCCCAGCATTTT. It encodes CASSQDRVGNSNQPQHF.

In DNA, the CDR3 is TGTGCCAGCAGCTTACTTGCGGGGTACTTCGCCGAGCAGTACGTC. Protein sequence: CASSLLAGYFAEQYV. The chain combines TRBV7-9 with TRBJ2-7; possible D gene TRBD2, 6 bases. The V end was cut by 2 bases, the J end by 6 bases, with 17 bases between. Germline assignment: CDR1 SEHNR and CDR2 FQNEAQ (reference sequence). The CDR3 extends over 15 amino acids.

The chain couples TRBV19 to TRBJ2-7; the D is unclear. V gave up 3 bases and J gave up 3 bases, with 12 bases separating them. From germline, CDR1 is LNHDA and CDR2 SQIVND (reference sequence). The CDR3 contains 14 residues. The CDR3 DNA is TGTGCCAGTAGTATGGCGGTCAGTAGCTACGAGCAGTACTTC. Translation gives CASSMAVSSYEQYF.

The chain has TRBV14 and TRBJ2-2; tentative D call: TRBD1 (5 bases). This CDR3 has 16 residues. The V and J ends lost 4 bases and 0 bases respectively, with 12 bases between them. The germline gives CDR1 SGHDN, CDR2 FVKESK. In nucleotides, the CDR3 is TGTGCCAGCAGCCTTTGGCAGGGATCGAACACCGGGGAGCTGTTTTTT. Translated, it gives CASSLWQGSNTGELFF.

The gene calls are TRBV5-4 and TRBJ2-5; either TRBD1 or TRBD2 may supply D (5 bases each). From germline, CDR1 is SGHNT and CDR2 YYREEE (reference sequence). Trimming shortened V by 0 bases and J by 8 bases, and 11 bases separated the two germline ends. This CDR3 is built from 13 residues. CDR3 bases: TGTGCCAGCAGCTTGGGGGACCGGCTAACCCAGTACTTC. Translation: CASSLGDRLTQYF.

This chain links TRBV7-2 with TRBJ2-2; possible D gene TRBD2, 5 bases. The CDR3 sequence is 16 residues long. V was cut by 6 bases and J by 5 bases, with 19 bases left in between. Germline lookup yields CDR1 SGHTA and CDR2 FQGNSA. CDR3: CASSPSGPIWTGELFF. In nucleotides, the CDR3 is TGTGCCAGCAGTCCAAGCGGACCCATCTGGACCGGGGAGCTGTTTTTT.

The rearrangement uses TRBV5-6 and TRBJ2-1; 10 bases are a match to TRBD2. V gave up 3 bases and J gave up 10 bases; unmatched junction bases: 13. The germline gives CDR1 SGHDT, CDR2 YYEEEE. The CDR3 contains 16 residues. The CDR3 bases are TGTGCCAGCAGCTGGAGCGGGGGGGCATCAATCCCCGAGCAGTTCTTC. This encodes CASSWSGGASIPEQFF.

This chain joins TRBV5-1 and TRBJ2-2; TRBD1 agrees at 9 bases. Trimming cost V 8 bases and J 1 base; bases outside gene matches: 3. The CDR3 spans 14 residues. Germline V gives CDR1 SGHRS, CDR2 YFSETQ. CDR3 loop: CASTTGGNTGELFF. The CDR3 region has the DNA TGCGCCAGTACGACAGGGGGGAACACCGGGGAGCTGTTTTTT.

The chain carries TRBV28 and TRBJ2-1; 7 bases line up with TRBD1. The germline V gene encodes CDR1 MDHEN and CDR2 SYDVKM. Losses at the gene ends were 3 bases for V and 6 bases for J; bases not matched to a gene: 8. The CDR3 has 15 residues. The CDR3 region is CASSLGDRVGNEQFF. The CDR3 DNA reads TGTGCCAGCAGTTTGGGTGACAGGGTTGGCAATGAGCAGTTCTTC.

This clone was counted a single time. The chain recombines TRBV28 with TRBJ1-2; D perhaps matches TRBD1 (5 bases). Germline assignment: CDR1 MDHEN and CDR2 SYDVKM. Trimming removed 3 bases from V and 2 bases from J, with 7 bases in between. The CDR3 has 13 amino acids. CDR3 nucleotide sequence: TGTGCCAGCAGTTTGTCAGGGAACTATGGCTACACCTTC. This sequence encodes CASSLSGNYGYTF.

CDR3 nucleotide sequence: TGTGCCAGCAGCTTAAGCTACAATGAGCAGTTCTTC. Translating it yields CASSLSYNEQFF. The V gene is TRBV7-9, the J gene TRBJ2-1; D ambiguous. This CDR3 is built from 12 residues. The V gene's germline CDR1 is SEHNR and CDR2 FQNEAQ (reference sequence). Trimming pared 2 bases from V and 3 bases from J, leaving 2 bases between.

The CDR3 is CASEPSGQGNPPLHF. The CDR3 nucleotides are TGTGCCAGCGAACCCTCGGGACAGGGGAATCCACCCCTCCACTTT. The chain links TRBV28 to TRBJ1-6, with 10 bases matching TRBD1. Germline values: CDR1 MDHEN, CDR2 SYDVKM. After removal of 8 bases from V and 11 bases from J, the junction contained 12 bases not matched to a gene. The CDR3 sequence is 15 residues long. Based on the CDR3 plus reference TRBV28 and TRBJ1-6, the full variable domain is DVKVTQSSRYLVKRTGEKVFLECVQDMDHENMFWYRQDPGLGLRLIYFSYDVKMKEKGDIPEGYSVSREKKERFSLILESASTNQTSMYLCASEPSGQGNPPLHFGNGTRLTVT.

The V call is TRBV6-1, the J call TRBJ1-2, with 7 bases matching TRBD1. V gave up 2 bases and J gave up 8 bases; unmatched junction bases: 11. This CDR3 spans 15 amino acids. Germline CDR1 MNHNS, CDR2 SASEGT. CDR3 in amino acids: CASSESPGQNLGYTF. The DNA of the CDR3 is TGTGCCAGCAGTGAAAGCCCGGGACAGAATTTGGGCTACACCTTC.

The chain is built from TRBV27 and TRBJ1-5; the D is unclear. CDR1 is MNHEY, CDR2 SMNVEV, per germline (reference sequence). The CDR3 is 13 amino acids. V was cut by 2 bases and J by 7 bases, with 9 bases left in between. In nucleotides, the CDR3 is TGTGCCAGCAGTTTAGGGCACGGACAGCCCCAGCATTTT. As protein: CASSLGHGQPQHF.

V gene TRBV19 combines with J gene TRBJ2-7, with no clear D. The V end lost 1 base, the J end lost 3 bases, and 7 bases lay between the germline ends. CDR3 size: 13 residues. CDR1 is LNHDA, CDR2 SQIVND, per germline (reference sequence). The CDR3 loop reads CASSIGVVYEQYF. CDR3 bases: TGTGCCAGTAGTATAGGGGTGGTCTACGAGCAGTACTTC.

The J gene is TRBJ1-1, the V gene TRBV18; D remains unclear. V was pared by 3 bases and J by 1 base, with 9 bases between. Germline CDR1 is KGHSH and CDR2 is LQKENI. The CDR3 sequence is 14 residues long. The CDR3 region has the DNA TGTGCCAGCTCACCCGTCGAGGGGAACACTGAAGCTTTCTTT. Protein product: CASSPVEGNTEAFF.

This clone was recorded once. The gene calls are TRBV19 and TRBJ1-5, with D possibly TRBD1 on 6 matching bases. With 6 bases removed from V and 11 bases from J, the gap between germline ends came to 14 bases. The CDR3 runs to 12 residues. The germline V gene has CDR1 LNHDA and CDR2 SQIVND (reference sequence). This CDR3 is CASSWGQGTQHF. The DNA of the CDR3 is TGTGCCAGTAGCTGGGGCCAGGGGACCCAGCATTTT.

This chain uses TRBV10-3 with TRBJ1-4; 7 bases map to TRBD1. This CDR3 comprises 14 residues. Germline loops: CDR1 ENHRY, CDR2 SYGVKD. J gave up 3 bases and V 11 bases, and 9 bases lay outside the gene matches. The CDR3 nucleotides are TGTGCCGTGCGAGGGGGCCCTTCTAATGAAAAACTGTTTTTT. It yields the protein CAVRGGPSNEKLFF.

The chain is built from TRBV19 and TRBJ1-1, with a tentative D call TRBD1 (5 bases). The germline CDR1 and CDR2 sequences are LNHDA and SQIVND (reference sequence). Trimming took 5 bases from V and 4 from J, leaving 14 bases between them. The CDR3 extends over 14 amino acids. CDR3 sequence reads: CASSFMGGGTEAFF. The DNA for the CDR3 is TGTGCCAGTAGTTTCATGGGCGGGGGCACTGAAGCTTTCTTT.

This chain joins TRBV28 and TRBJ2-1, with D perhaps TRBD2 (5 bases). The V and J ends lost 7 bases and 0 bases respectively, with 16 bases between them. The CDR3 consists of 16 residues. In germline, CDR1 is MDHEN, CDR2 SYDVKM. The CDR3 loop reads CASTQLTGSSYNEQFF. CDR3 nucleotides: TGTGCCAGCACCCAACTAACGGGGTCCTCCTACAATGAGCAGTTCTTC.

CDR3 in amino acids: CASSYLQPGQGREKLFF. Written as DNA, the CDR3 is TGTGCCAGCAGTTACCTCCAACCGGGACAGGGACGTGAAAAACTGTTTTTT. The rearrangement links TRBV2 to TRBJ1-4, with 9 bases fitting TRBD1. CDR1 and CDR2 (germline): SNHLY, FYNNEI. The CDR3 is 17 residues long. Unmatched junction bases numbered 14, after V lost 5 bases and J lost 7 bases. The variable domain in full, completed from reference TRBV2 and TRBJ1-4, reads EPEVTQTPSHQVTQMGQEVILRCVPISNHLYFYWYRQILGQKVEFLVSFYNNEISEKSEIFDDQFSVERPDGSNFTLKIRSTKLEDSAMYFCASSYLQPGQGREKLFFGSGTQLSVL.

The CDR3 DNA reads as TGTGCCAGCAGCTTGGCTATCGGAACTCGGACTGAAGCTTTCTTT. It codes for CASSLAIGTRTEAFF. The chain has TRBV5-4 and TRBJ1-1; D not certain. Looked up from germline, CDR1 is SGHNT and CDR2 is YYREEE (reference sequence). CDR3 length: 15 amino acids. V gave up 0 bases and J gave up 5 bases, with 14 bases separating them.